What follows describes a single T cell receptor beta chain. The sample comes from a study of blood T cell repertoires in COVID-19. About the study: The samples span acute and convalescent COVID-19 from the United States, Italy and Spain. PBMCs, B-cell-depleted T cells, or T cells were the source of the cDNA or gDNA that made up the material.

How the authors handled the data: Estimated nucleated cell counts came from reference gene primer amplification. The data were produced by immunoSEQ multiplex PCR, yet TCRdb's version contains in-frame clones alone and is incomplete. V and J calls and clone size come straight from that table; D and trimming were deduced from the DNA. This table has 100,000 or so clones, roughly 84% appearing once. This CDR3 region has 15 residues. J gave up 3 bases and V 2 bases, and 5 bases lay outside the gene matches. The germline V gene encodes CDR1 MGHRA and CDR2 YSYEKL. V is TRBV4-1 and J is TRBJ2-7, with TRBD1 matching over 9 bases. The sample comprised peripheral blood. The sequence was obtained from a human donor in a cohort sampled during active COVID-19. The CDR3 bases are TGCGCCAGCAGCCAATCGGGACAGGGCTACTACGAGCAGTACTTC. Protein: CASSQSGQGYYEQYF.